These 30 T cell receptor beta chains originate from one sample sequenced in a study of T-cell memory formation after mild COVID-19. TCRdb itself ran the 5' RACE reads through MiXCR, one entry per CDR3 protein. The data show tens of thousands of distinct CDR3 sequences, 10% to 12% seen once. The sample consisted of PBMCs or a T cell subset sorted from them (not recorded which). Receptor source: a man in his late teens or twenties who had mild COVID-19 (a few samples of this study predate the infection). Cell type and time point are not known.

This clonotype was recorded at least ten times. This chain uses TRBV20-1 with TRBJ1-5, with D uncertain. CDR3 length: 13 residues. Germline loops: CDR1 DFQATT, CDR2 SNEGSKA (reference sequence). The V end lost 0 bases, the J end lost 2 bases, and 5 bases lay between the germline ends. DNA of the CDR3: TGCAGTGCTAGAGATGGGGGCAATCAGCCCCAGCATTTT. Protein sequence: CSARDGGNQPQHF.

The CDR3 nucleotides read TGTGCCAGCAGCCGAGGGGTTAATGAAAAACTGTTTTTT. This sequence encodes CASSRGVNEKLFF. The chain couples TRBV7-2 to TRBJ1-4, with D perhaps matching TRBD1 (5 bases). V lost 5 bases and J lost 4, with 8 bases in between. Germline lookup yields CDR1 SGHTA and CDR2 FQGNSA. CDR3 length: 13 amino acids.

The chain has TRBV10-3 and TRBJ2-1; 10 nucleotides agree with TRBD2. The CDR3 totals 16 residues. V trimming: 4 bases; J trimming: 7 bases; junction bases outside the gene matches: 10. The germline V gene has CDR1 ENHRY and CDR2 SYGVKD. The DNA of the CDR3 is TGTGCCATCAGTGCGTCGACTAGCGGGTCCTTGAATGAGCAGTTCTTC. It specifies CAISASTSGSLNEQFF.

This clonotype appeared many times. CDR3: CASSLAGVPNNEQFF. As DNA, the CDR3 is TGCGCCAGCAGCCTGGCAGGGGTGCCTAACAATGAGCAGTTCTTC. The chain uses TRBV5-1 and TRBJ2-1, with TRBD1 as a possible D gene (6 bases). V lost 4 bases, J lost 5 bases, and 16 bases lay in between. The CDR3 runs 15 residues. Looked up from germline, CDR1 is SGHRS and CDR2 is YFSETQ. The whole variable domain, filled in from reference TRBV5-1 and TRBJ2-1, reads KAGVTQTPRYLIKTRGQQVTLSCSPISGHRSVSWYQQTPGQGLQFLFEYFSETQRNKGNFPGRFSGRQFSNSRSEMNVSTLELGDSALYLCASSLAGVPNNEQFFGPGTRLTVL.

This clonotype was found once. V gene TRBV3-1 combines with J gene TRBJ2-5; the match to TRBD2 covers 7 bases. V dropped 4 bases and J dropped 7; count of bases not matched to a gene: 6. The length of the CDR3 is 13 residues. From germline, CDR1 is LGHDT and CDR2 YNNKEL (reference sequence). CDR3 region: CASSPTGEGTQYF. In DNA form, the CDR3 reads TGTGCCAGCAGCCCCACCGGGGAGGGGACCCAGTACTTC.

The chain links TRBV6-2 or TRBV6-3 to TRBJ2-7; D assignment may be TRBD1 or TRBD2 (5 bases each). This CDR3 has 14 residues. Per the germline V gene, CDR1 is MNHEY and CDR2 is SVGEGT. V was pared by 6 bases and J by 1 base, with 13 bases between. The CDR3 spells CASRGDDRSYEQYF. In DNA form, the CDR3 reads TGTGCCAGCAGAGGGGACGACAGATCCTACGAGCAGTACTTC.

This clonotype occurred many times. V and J are TRBV20-1 and TRBJ1-1; maybe TRBD1 (5 bases). Germline CDR1 is DFQATT and CDR2 is SNEGSKA (reference sequence). The ends were cut back, 2 bases at V and 4 bases at J, with 14 bases in the middle. The CDR3 length is 14 residues. DNA for the CDR3: TGCAGTGCTAGACGGCGGGGCCCGAGCACTGAAGCTTTCTTT. The encoded protein is CSARRRGPSTEAFF.

This clonotype was counted ten times or more. This sequence joins TRBV18 and TRBJ2-2; TRBD2 might be the D (7 bases). CDR3 length: 16 residues. CDR1 KGHSH and CDR2 LQKENI come from the germline V gene. V was trimmed by 4 bases and J by 6 bases, leaving 18 bases between them. In nucleotides, the CDR3 is TGTGCCAGCTCACTCCCATCGGGGGGCGGCGCCGGGGAGCTGTTTTTT. This encodes CASSLPSGGGAGELFF.

This clonotype occurred many times. The chain is built from TRBV3-1 and TRBJ2-1; a possible D gene is TRBD2 (5 bases). The germline V gene encodes CDR1 LGHDT and CDR2 YNNKEL (reference sequence). V lost 3 bases to trimming and J lost 0 bases, with 12 bases between them. The CDR3 consists of 16 residues. The CDR3: CASSHRTANSYNEQFF. The CDR3 DNA reads TGTGCCAGCAGCCACCGGACTGCGAACTCCTACAATGAGCAGTTCTTC.

At least ten counts were recorded for this clonotype. CDR3 nucleotide sequence: TGTGCCACCAGTGATTTACGCGCCGCGCTAAATGAGCAGTTCTTC. It yields the protein CATSDLRAALNEQFF. The gene calls are TRBV24-1 and TRBJ2-1; no definite D call. The CDR3 has 15 residues. Germline-derived CDR1 and CDR2 are KGHDR and SFDVKD. V dropped 1 base and J dropped 7 bases, with 13 bases sitting between them.

This clonotype was detected many times. The rearrangement uses TRBV12-3 or TRBV12-4 and TRBJ2-2; 12 nucleotides align to TRBD2. This CDR3 comprises 15 residues. J lost 7 bases, V lost 2 bases, and 2 bases had no gene match. The CDR3 bases are TGTGCCAGCAGTTTACGACTAGCGGGGGTCGGGGAGCTGTTTTTT. Translating gives CASSLRLAGVGELFF.

V gene TRBV20-1 combines with J gene TRBJ1-2, with D perhaps TRBD1 (5 bases). Germline lookup yields CDR1 DFQATT and CDR2 SNEGSKA (reference sequence). Trimming took 4 bases from V and 7 from J, leaving 10 bases between them. The CDR3 extends over 11 amino acids. The CDR3 reads CSAKGMSGYTF. In DNA, the CDR3 is TGCAGTGCTAAGGGGATGAGTGGCTACACCTTC.

At least ten counts were recorded for this clonotype. This sequence joins TRBV9 and TRBJ2-2, with 8 nucleotides matching TRBD1. Trimming at V came to 1 base and at J to 3 bases, leaving 5 bases not matched to a gene. Germline CDR1 SGDLS, CDR2 YYNGEE. The CDR3 sequence is 16 residues long. The CDR3 sequence: CASSVQGAGDTGELFF. Written as DNA, the CDR3 is TGTGCCAGCAGCGTACAGGGGGCTGGGGACACCGGGGAGCTGTTTTTT. Full variable domain (outside the CDR3, taken from reference TRBV9 and TRBJ2-2): DSGVTQTPKHLITATGQRVTLRCSPRSGDLSVYWYQQSLDQGLQFLIQYYNGEERAKGNILERFSAQQFPDLHSELNLSSLELGDSALYFCASSVQGAGDTGELFFGEGSRLTVL.

This clonotype was counted only a few times. The rearrangement links TRBV4-1 to TRBJ1-2; a weak D match, TRBD1 (5 bases). The germline V and J ends were trimmed by 5 bases and 3 bases, with 16 bases remaining between them. CDR1 and CDR2 (germline): MGHRA, YSYEKL. CDR3 length: 15 amino acids. DNA for the CDR3: TGCGCCAGCAGCTGGGGCGAGGCTGGACACTATGGCTACACCTTC. Translated: CASSWGEAGHYGYTF.

This clonotype showed up many times. V gene TRBV7-2 combines with J gene TRBJ1-6; no clear D. Trimming shortened V by 4 bases and J by 8 bases, and 12 bases separated the two germline ends. This CDR3 has 14 amino acids. CDR1 is SGHTA and CDR2 is FQGNSA in the germline V gene. The CDR3 DNA sequence: TGTGCCAGCAGCTCCCAGGCCGGGGATTCACCCCTCCACTTT. It translates to CASSSQAGDSPLHF.

This clonotype was detected many times. The chain employs TRBV20-1 and TRBJ2-1, with no clear D. V lost 1 base and J 12 bases, leaving 16 bases between the germline ends. Germline V gene lookup returns CDR1 DFQATT and CDR2 SNEGSKA (reference sequence). The CDR3 runs 13 residues. The CDR3: CSARVSPPNGQFF. The CDR3 nucleotides are TGCAGTGCTAGAGTCTCCCCCCCTAACGGGCAGTTCTTC.

This clonotype was observed many times. The rearrangement links TRBV7-9 to TRBJ2-6; D gene ambiguous. Germline loops: CDR1 SEHNR, CDR2 FQNEAQ (reference sequence). The CDR3 loop spans 17 amino acids. The ends were cut back, 2 bases at V and 0 bases at J, with 11 bases in the middle. The CDR3 protein is CASSLKVSFSGANVLTF. In DNA, the CDR3 is TGTGCCAGCAGCTTAAAAGTCTCCTTCTCTGGGGCCAACGTCCTGACTTTC.

This clonotype was seen many times. The rearrangement links TRBV6-2 or TRBV6-3 to TRBJ2-2, with D unclear. The length of the CDR3 is 14 residues. Trimming took 4 bases from V and 1 from J, leaving 7 bases between them. CDR1 and CDR2 (germline): MNHEY, SVGEGT. Here the CDR3 reads CASSWLGNTGELFF. CDR3 DNA: TGTGCCAGCAGTTGGCTGGGGAACACCGGGGAGCTGTTTTTT.

This clonotype was counted many times. The J gene is TRBJ1-2, the V gene TRBV20-1; D possibly corresponds to TRBD1 (5 bases). The CDR3 has 14 residues. Germline CDR1 and CDR2: DFQATT and SNEGSKA (reference sequence). V lost 3 bases and J lost 8, with 19 bases in between. The CDR3 spells CSASHRDGARGYTF. The CDR3 nucleotides read TGCAGTGCTAGCCACCGGGACGGAGCGAGAGGCTACACCTTC.

Ten or more counts support this clonotype. The chain is built from TRBV20-1 and TRBJ1-5; 9 bases align to TRBD1. The V segment lost 2 bases and the J segment 1 base; nucleotides outside the gene matches: 9. Germline loops: CDR1 DFQATT, CDR2 SNEGSKA (reference sequence). CDR3 length equals 17 residues. In nucleotides, the CDR3 is TGCAGTGCTAGAAAACCGGGACAGGGTGAAAGCAATCAGCCCCAGCATTTT. It yields the protein CSARKPGQGESNQPQHF.

With respect to this clonotype: This clone may be a read error of a much larger clone one base away. The chain links TRBV27 to TRBJ1-2, with 8 bases aligning to TRBD1. The CDR3 spans 13 residues. CDR1 is MNHEY and CDR2 is SMNVEV in the germline V gene (reference sequence). V lost 5 bases, J lost 3 bases, and 2 bases stayed unmatched. Here the CDR3 DNA reads TGTGCCAGCAGTGAGACAGGGGACTATGGCTACACCTTC. It encodes CASSETGDYGYTF.

The table lists this clonotype with many counts. V usage is TRBV6-4 and J usage is TRBJ2-1; 8 nucleotides align to TRBD2. This CDR3 spans 17 amino acids. V was pared by 0 bases and J by 3 bases, with 7 bases of the junction left unmatched. CDR1 and CDR2 (germline): MRHNA, SNTAGT. The CDR3 protein is CASSDSSGRGDYNEQFF. Written as DNA, the CDR3 is TGTGCCAGCAGTGACTCAAGCGGGCGGGGGGACTACAATGAGCAGTTCTTC.

This clonotype was counted ten times or more. V usage is TRBV5-5 and J usage is TRBJ2-7; 8 bases map to TRBD1. Germline CDR1 and CDR2: SGHKS and YYEKEE (reference sequence). The junction had 7 bases not matched to a gene; V was cut back by 5 bases and J by 3 bases. The length of the CDR3 is 14 residues. Here the CDR3 DNA reads TGTGCCAGCAGTCCAACCGGGACAGGCTACGAGCAGTACTTC. This sequence encodes CASSPTGTGYEQYF. Filled out from reference TRBV5-5 and TRBJ2-7, the complete variable domain reads DAGVTQSPTHLIKTRGQQVTLRCSPISGHKSVSWYQQVLGQGPQFIFQYYEKEERGRGNFPDRFSARQFPNYSSELNVNALLLGDSALYLCASSPTGTGYEQYFGPGTRLTVT.

This clonotype came up a few times. This chain connects TRBV5-6 to TRBJ2-3, with D possibly called TRBD1 or TRBD2 (5 bases each). The V gene lost 0 bases and the J gene lost 5 bases, with 13 bases spanning the gap. The CDR3 extends over 15 amino acids. CDR1 is SGHDT, CDR2 YYEEEE, per germline. The CDR3 DNA reads as TGTGCCAGCAGCTTGGCAGCCGGGGCAGGAGATACGCAGTATTTT. It is translated as CASSLAAGAGDTQYF.

The rearrangement joins TRBV4-1 to TRBJ1-1; D gene uncertain. There are 13 residues in the CDR3. From germline, CDR1 is MGHRA and CDR2 YSYEKL. Deletions cut 2 bases from V and 1 base from J, with 5 bases between. The CDR3 sequence is CASSQRENTEAFF. Here the CDR3 DNA reads TGCGCCAGCAGCCAAAGAGAGAACACTGAAGCTTTCTTT.

This chain uses TRBV27 with TRBJ1-2; possibly TRBD1 for D (5 bases). The CDR3 runs to 13 residues. Germline V lookup: CDR1 MNHEY, CDR2 SMNVEV (reference sequence). V was cut by 4 bases and J by 2 bases, with 8 bases left in between. DNA for the CDR3: TGTGCCAGCAGTTCCCCAGGGAACTATGGCTACACCTTC. It encodes CASSSPGNYGYTF.

This clonotype was picked up many times. The gene calls are TRBV7-9 and TRBJ1-2; 10 nucleotides align to TRBD1. The J segment lost 4 bases and the V segment lost 5 bases, leaving 4 bases of the junction unmatched. Germline CDR1 is SEHNR and CDR2 is FQNEAQ (reference sequence). The CDR3 runs to 14 residues. Here the CDR3 DNA reads TGTGCCAGCAGCCGGGGACAGGGGCCCTATGGCTACACCTTC. Translation gives CASSRGQGPYGYTF.

This clonotype was detected many times. V is TRBV5-6 and J is TRBJ1-2; D remains ambiguous. Germline V gene data show CDR1 as SGHDT and CDR2 as YYEEEE. V gave up 1 base and J gave up 0 bases, with 7 bases separating them. The CDR3 is made up of 14 amino acids. Here the CDR3 DNA reads TGTGCCAGCAGCTTGAGTGGGGCTAACTATGGCTACACCTTC. It is translated as CASSLSGANYGYTF.

This clonotype has a count of ten or more. The V gene is TRBV5-5, the J gene TRBJ2-6, with D possibly matching TRBD1 (6 bases). The CDR3 runs 19 residues. The V gene's germline CDR1 is SGHKS and CDR2 YYEKEE (reference sequence). V gave up 2 bases and J gave up 1 base, with 19 bases separating them. Here the CDR3 reads CASSLSPHPRGSGANVLTF. The CDR3 bases are TGTGCCAGCAGCTTATCACCCCACCCTAGGGGGTCTGGGGCCAACGTCCTGACTTTC.

This clonotype was detected many times. V gene TRBV28 combines with J gene TRBJ1-2; D gene ambiguous. The CDR3 runs to 14 residues. V dropped 1 base and J dropped 4 bases, with 10 bases sitting between them. In germline, CDR1 is MDHEN, CDR2 SYDVKM. CDR3 amino acids: CASSLFRPPYGYTF. As DNA, the CDR3 is TGTGCCAGCAGTTTATTCCGCCCGCCCTATGGCTACACCTTC.